What follows is one T cell receptor (beta chain) and its context. Its antigen is not identified. This sample is drawn from a study of memory CD4+ T cells and cytomegalovirus serostatus. Study as a whole: Donors were healthy Belgian adults, several CMV seropositive and about 24 seronegative.

The sort gate was single viable CD3+CD4+CD8-CD45RO+ cells for memory CD4+ T cells. J was trimmed by 8 bases and V by 6 bases; bases with no gene match: 8. The CDR3 consists of 14 residues. Germline V gene lookup returns CDR1 MDHEN and CDR2 SYDVKM. Study findings and constraints: Suggested: most of the CMV-linked TCR signature lies in CD4+ memory cells.

Some clones are missing from TCRdb's copy, which holds only in-frame ones; the method was immunoSEQ multiplex PCR. The sample records approximately 61,000 clones, about three quarters being singletons. Sample: memory CD4+ T cells from blood. The receptor comes from an adult in good health and CMV-seronegative. Some clones in this sample may be carry-over from other donors' samples. This chain connects TRBV28 to TRBJ1-4; the match to TRBD1 covers 8 bases. In DNA, the CDR3 is TGTGCCAGCAGCCGCCCCAGGGGGCAAGAAAAACTGTTTTTT. It translates to CASSRPRGQEKLFF.